This T cell receptor beta chain is from a study of blood T cell repertoires in COVID-19. Study information: COVID-19 samples collected from the United States, Italy and Spain covered acute and convalescent phases. T cells, B-cell-depleted T cells, or PBMCs supplied cDNA or gDNA.

V lost 2 bases, J lost 1 base, and 17 bases lay in between. The CDR3 has 18 amino acids. Per the germline V gene, CDR1 is LGHNA and CDR2 is YNFKEQ. Original processing notes: The authors estimated nucleated cell counts from reference gene primer amplification. Sequenced by immunoSEQ multiplex PCR; TCRdb stores in-frame clones only, minus some. Clonal size and the V and J genes are those of that table, whereas D and trimming came from the DNA. The profile covers approximately 330,000 clones, with approximately 87% appearing a single time and more than 3% taken by the ten largest. This sequence originates from a woman aged 50 to 65 with active or convalescent COVID-19. The sequencing input was peripheral blood. This chain uses TRBV4-2 with TRBJ2-2; perhaps TRBD2 as D (6 bases). CDR3: CASSQYSPGTGNTGELFF. CDR3 DNA sequence: TGTGCCAGCAGCCAATACTCGCCCGGGACTGGGAACACCGGGGAGCTGTTTTTT.